This section outlines one T cell receptor beta chain sequence together with its context. The sample is drawn from a study of blood T cell repertoires in COVID-19. V lost 4 bases and J lost 8; bases outside the gene matches: 7. The germline V gene encodes CDR1 MDHEN and CDR2 SYDVKM. The CDR3 has 15 amino acids. Here immunoSEQ multiplex PCR was the method, and the copy in TCRdb shows in-frame clones only, minus some. The sample contains some 250,000 clones, nearly 90% of which appear only once. The receptor comes from a human donor in a cohort sampled during active COVID-19. Sequenced: peripheral blood. The chain employs TRBV28 and TRBJ2-7; the match to TRBD2 covers 14 bases. The CDR3 DNA is TGTGCCAGCAGTTCCACGGGACTAGCGGGAGTACAGCAGTACTTC. This encodes CASSSTGLAGVQQYF.